The 25 T cell receptor beta chains below were found in one sample sequenced in a study of T cell responses to AZD1222 COVID-19 vaccine. The method was immunoSEQ multiplex PCR; TCRdb's version includes in-frame clones alone and lacks a portion of them. In the table there are some 70,000 clones, 84% of which are singletons. Source: peripheral blood, taken on day 0 of AZD1222 vaccination. The source is an adult in good health.

This clone was detected once. V usage is TRBV27 and J usage is TRBJ2-7, with TRBD1 matching 8 bases. Unmatched junction bases numbered 12, after V lost 6 bases and J lost 5 bases. CDR3 length equals 15 residues. From germline, CDR1 is MNHEY and CDR2 SMNVEV (reference sequence). The chain's CDR3 is CASSSVRQGIDEQYF. In nucleotides, the CDR3 is TGTGCCAGCAGCTCCGTGAGACAGGGGATCGACGAGCAGTACTTC.

The chain has TRBV5-4 and TRBJ1-2; 7 nucleotides match TRBD1. CDR3 size: 13 residues. Losses at the gene ends were 5 bases for V and 2 bases for J; bases not matched to a gene: 3. CDR1 is SGHNT and CDR2 is YYREEE in the germline V gene (reference sequence). In DNA form, the CDR3 reads TGTGCCAGCAGTCCGACAGGGAACTATGGCTACACCTTC. This gives the protein CASSPTGNYGYTF. Supplemented by reference TRBV5-4 and TRBJ1-2, the full variable domain reads ETGVTQSPTHLIKTRGQQVTLRCSSQSGHNTVSWYQQALGQGPQFIFQYYREEENGRGNFPPRFSGLQFPNYSSELNVNALELDDSALYLCASSPTGNYGYTFGSGTRLTVV.

CDR3 residues: CASSPGAGRGYGYTF. The CDR3 nucleotides are TGCGCCAGCAGCCCGGGAGCGGGGAGGGGCTATGGCTACACCTTC. This chain uses TRBV5-1 with TRBJ1-2; D might be TRBD1 (5 bases). Germline loops: CDR1 SGHRS, CDR2 YFSETQ. V was cut by 4 bases and J by 4 bases, with 17 bases left in between. The CDR3 has 15 amino acids.

V is TRBV9 and J is TRBJ2-2; maybe TRBD2 (6 bases). Trimming removed 0 bases at V and 8 bases at J, with 14 bases between. The CDR3 loop spans 15 amino acids. Germline V gene lookup returns CDR1 SGDLS and CDR2 YYNGEE. The CDR3 DNA follows: TGTGCCAGCAGCGTAGTTTCGGGAGAATTGGGGGAGCTGTTTTTT. It encodes CASSVVSGELGELFF.

The chain has TRBV2 and TRBJ1-1; D call uncertain. CDR1 is SNHLY, CDR2 FYNNEI, per germline. V gave up 6 bases and J gave up 0 bases, with 8 bases separating them. This CDR3 contains 13 residues. CDR3 sequence: CASREGLNTEAFF. CDR3 sequence (DNA): TGTGCCAGCAGGGAGGGATTGAACACTGAAGCTTTCTTT.

V usage is TRBV19 and J usage is TRBJ1-5; 8 nucleotides line up with TRBD1. V lost 5 bases, J lost 0 bases, and 6 bases stayed unmatched. The germline V gene encodes CDR1 LNHDA and CDR2 SQIVND (reference sequence). The CDR3 loop spans 16 amino acids. The CDR3 bases are TGTGCCAGTAGTGTGGCACAGGGGGTTAGCAATCAGCCCCAGCATTTT. It encodes CASSVAQGVSNQPQHF.

This clone occurred once. The gene calls are TRBV7-2 and TRBJ2-5, with D perhaps TRBD2 (5 bases). Trimming left V 5 bases short and J 5 bases short, with 12 bases between. CDR1 is SGHTA, CDR2 FQGNSA, per germline. The CDR3 length is 13 residues. CDR3 sequence (DNA): TGTGCCAGCAGCCCCGGGATAAGGGAGACCCAGTACTTC. It codes for CASSPGIRETQYF.

The J gene is TRBJ2-3, the V gene TRBV5-1, with 7 nucleotides matching TRBD1. With 2 bases clipped from V and 7 bases from J, the junction kept 7 bases outside the gene matches. The CDR3 consists of 14 residues. Germline V CDR1 and CDR2: SGHRS, YFSETQ. The CDR3 region has the DNA TGCGCCAGCAGCTTTACCAGGGGGTCTAATACGCAGTATTTT. Translating gives CASSFTRGSNTQYF.

The chain couples TRBV18 to TRBJ2-1; no clear D. CDR1 and CDR2 (germline): KGHSH, LQKENI. With 2 bases removed from V and 4 bases from J, the gap between germline ends came to 3 bases. This CDR3 is 12 amino acids long. CDR3 region: CASSPAYNEQFF. CDR3 nucleotide sequence: TGTGCCAGCTCACCAGCGTACAATGAGCAGTTCTTC.

The sample holds a few counts of this clone. The V gene is TRBV6-1, the J gene TRBJ1-3; D unresolved. The ends were cut back, 2 bases at V and 10 bases at J, with 18 bases in the middle. From germline, CDR1 is MNHNS and CDR2 SASEGT. The CDR3 loop spans 15 amino acids. CDR3 DNA sequence: TGTGCCAGCAGTGAAAGGAACAGAATAATATCGACCATATATTTT. Translating gives CASSERNRIISTIYF.

This clone was detected only once. The chain uses TRBV6-5 and TRBJ1-2; D gene ambiguous. Germline V gene data show CDR1 as MNHEY and CDR2 as SVGAGI. This CDR3 comprises 14 residues. V was clipped by 0 bases and J by 4 bases, with 9 bases between them. The CDR3 loop is CASSYSGSFYGYTF. DNA of the CDR3: TGTGCCAGCAGTTACTCAGGGTCCTTCTATGGCTACACCTTC.

The V gene is TRBV2, the J gene TRBJ1-4; D is undetermined. In germline, CDR1 is SNHLY, CDR2 FYNNEI. With 6 bases removed from V and 0 bases from J, the gap between germline ends came to 11 bases. The CDR3 covers 15 residues. The CDR3 protein is CASREALTTNEKLFF. In DNA, the CDR3 is TGTGCCAGCAGAGAGGCCCTGACAACTAATGAAAAACTGTTTTTT.

This rearrangement joins TRBV14 to TRBJ2-1; no definite D call. The CDR3 covers 15 residues. The ends were cut back, 3 bases at V and 4 bases at J, with 13 bases in the middle. Germline CDR1 SGHDN, CDR2 FVKESK. The CDR3 spells CASSQGPALYNEQFF. The CDR3, as DNA: TGTGCCAGCAGCCAGGGTCCGGCCCTATACAATGAGCAGTTCTTC.

This chain uses TRBV18 with TRBJ2-7; D possibly corresponds to TRBD1 (5 bases). V was clipped by 0 bases and J by 7 bases, with 16 bases between them. CDR3 length: 15 amino acids. Germline V CDR1 and CDR2: KGHSH, LQKENI. The chain's CDR3 is CASSPPGQAPSEQYF. In DNA form, the CDR3 reads TGTGCCAGCTCACCACCGGGGCAGGCGCCGTCGGAGCAGTACTTC.

The chain employs TRBV7-2 and TRBJ1-5; 11 bases match TRBD1. With V trimmed by 3 bases and J by 6 bases, 4 bases remained unmatched. CDR1 and CDR2 (germline): SGHTA, FQGNSA. CDR3 length: 15 amino acids. CDR3 in DNA: TGTGCCAGCAGCTTTGTTGGACAGGGGGCTCAGCCCCAGCATTTT. Protein: CASSFVGQGAQPQHF.

The chain uses TRBV7-8 and TRBJ1-1, with D possibly TRBD1 on 5 matching bases. V lost 5 bases and J 1 base, leaving 11 bases between the germline ends. This CDR3 contains 14 residues. Per the germline V gene, CDR1 is SGHVS and CDR2 is FQNEAQ. The CDR3 bases are TGTGCCAGCAGCCCCGGGACCGCGAACACTGAAGCTTTCTTT. Protein: CASSPGTANTEAFF.

The V call is TRBV28, the J call TRBJ1-5; 7 nucleotides agree with TRBD1. The length of the CDR3 is 16 residues. Trimming cost V 4 bases and J 4 bases; bases outside gene matches: 10. Germline CDR1 MDHEN, CDR2 SYDVKM. The CDR3 protein is CASSSLPGTVNQPQHF. As DNA, the CDR3 is TGTGCCAGCAGTTCCCTGCCAGGGACAGTTAATCAGCCCCAGCATTTT.

The chain employs TRBV7-2 and TRBJ2-5, with 7 bases fitting TRBD1. Germline V gives CDR1 SGHTA, CDR2 FQGNSA. The J segment lost 5 bases and the V segment lost 1 base, leaving 10 bases of the junction unmatched. This CDR3 has 16 amino acids. The CDR3 reads CASSLVGQGEWETQYF. CDR3 nucleotides: TGTGCCAGCAGCTTAGTCGGCCAGGGGGAATGGGAGACCCAGTACTTC.

The chain combines TRBV2 with TRBJ1-2; D gene unclear. The germline V and J ends were trimmed by 5 bases and 2 bases, with 18 bases remaining between them. The CDR3 is 16 amino acids. CDR1 SNHLY and CDR2 FYNNEI come from the germline V gene. The CDR3 here is CASSPRQAGLNYGYTF. The CDR3 coding sequence is TGTGCCAGCAGTCCCCGACAAGCGGGCCTGAACTATGGCTACACCTTC.

J is TRBJ2-2 and V is TRBV6-5; the match to TRBD1 covers 8 bases. The germline V gene encodes CDR1 MNHEY and CDR2 SVGAGI. The CDR3 has 15 amino acids. With 6 bases clipped from V and 4 bases from J, the junction kept 7 bases outside the gene matches. CDR3 nucleotide sequence: TGTGCCAGCAGCCGGGACAGGCTACCCACCGGGGAGCTGTTTTTT. This gives the protein CASSRDRLPTGELFF.

The chain's CDR3 is CASSLVPIGQGEGPQHF. In DNA, the CDR3 is TGCGCCAGCAGCTTGGTCCCTATAGGACAGGGTGAGGGGCCCCAGCATTTT. The rearrangement uses TRBV5-1 and TRBJ1-5; 8 bases map to TRBD1. CDR3 length: 17 residues. Germline lookup yields CDR1 SGHRS and CDR2 YFSETQ. V lost 0 bases, J lost 9 bases, and 14 bases stayed unmatched.

The chain combines TRBV2 with TRBJ2-5; 9 bases align to TRBD1. Germline loops: CDR1 SNHLY, CDR2 FYNNEI. V shed 5 bases and J 2 bases; nucleotides not matched to a gene: 6. The CDR3 spans 15 residues. CDR3 loop: CASSSDRGFQETQYF. The CDR3 DNA reads TGTGCCAGCAGTTCTGACAGGGGGTTTCAAGAGACCCAGTACTTC. The whole variable domain, filled in from reference TRBV2 and TRBJ2-5, reads EPEVTQTPSHQVTQMGQEVILRCVPISNHLYFYWYRQILGQKVEFLVSFYNNEISEKSEIFDDQFSVERPDGSNFTLKIRSTKLEDSAMYFCASSSDRGFQETQYFGPGTRLLVL.

The gene calls are TRBV18 and TRBJ2-1; possible D gene TRBD2, 6 bases. CDR3 length: 14 amino acids. CDR1 is KGHSH and CDR2 is LQKENI in the germline V gene. V dropped 3 bases and J dropped 8 bases, with 14 bases sitting between them. This chain's CDR3 is CASSPDGRGYEQFF. CDR3 DNA sequence: TGTGCCAGCTCACCCGACGGTCGGGGGTATGAGCAGTTCTTC. The full variable domain, its missing parts supplied by reference TRBV18 and TRBJ2-1, is NAGVMQNPRHLVRRRGQEARLRCSPMKGHSHVYWYRQLPEEGLKFMVYLQKENIIDESGMPKERFSAEFPKEGPSILRIQQVVRGDSAAYFCASSPDGRGYEQFFGPGTRLTVL.

This chain uses TRBV19 with TRBJ1-3, with D unclear. The CDR3 length is 15 residues. Looked up from germline, CDR1 is LNHDA and CDR2 is SQIVND (reference sequence). V lost 3 bases and J 1 base, leaving 10 bases between the germline ends. As DNA, the CDR3 is TGTGCCAGTAGTATTACCGGAGGATCTGGAAACACCATATATTTT. Its translation: CASSITGGSGNTIYF. The full variable domain, its missing parts supplied by reference TRBV19 and TRBJ1-3, is DGGITQSPKYLFRKEGQNVTLSCEQNLNHDAMYWYRQDPGQGLRLIYYSQIVNDFQKGDIAEGYSVSREKKESFPLTVTSAQKNPTAFYLCASSITGGSGNTIYFGEGSWLTVV.

The genes are TRBV9 and TRBJ2-2; 8 bases match TRBD2. Losses at the gene ends were 4 bases for V and 2 bases for J; bases not matched to a gene: 10. CDR3 length: 17 residues. The germline gives CDR1 SGDLS, CDR2 YYNGEE. The CDR3 here is CASSPRGGTLNTGELFF. Here the CDR3 DNA reads TGTGCCAGCAGCCCCCGGGGGGGGACACTAAACACCGGGGAGCTGTTTTTT.